These T cell receptor beta chains were read from a single sample in a study of T cell responses to AZD1222 COVID-19 vaccine. Sequencing used immunoSEQ multiplex PCR; TCRdb keeps in-frame clones, though not all of them. The sample consists of 82,000 or so clones, more than 85% of them appearing once. Sample: peripheral blood, taken on day 0 of AZD1222 vaccination. The receptors were sampled from an adult in good health. The CDR3 runs from the conserved cysteine through the conserved F or W. The order of the fields is D gene, clone size, V gene, J gene, CDR3 protein, CDR3 DNA. A D gene is named only where the DNA matches it firmly. A row's size may be missing; if present it is once, few, many or a size class.

-,-,TRBV28,TRBJ2-5,CASSFRGRETQYF,TGTGCCAGCAGTTTCAGGGGGAGGGAGACCCAGTACTTC
TRBD2,-,TRBV5-5,TRBJ2-1,CASSLGTSGGDEQFF,TGTGCCAGCAGCTTGGGGACTAGCGGGGGGGATGAGCAGTTCTTC
TRBD1,-,TRBV10-3,TRBJ1-2,CASADREVDGYTF,TGTGCCAGCGCGGACAGGGAGGTCGATGGCTACACCTTC
TRBD1,once,TRBV11-2,TRBJ2-1,CAVSPGTGFGNEQFF,TGTGCCGTCTCTCCCGGGACAGGGTTTGGTAATGAGCAGTTCTTC
-,-,TRBV28,TRBJ1-5,CASGLGLKNQPQHF,TGTGCCTCCGGGCTGGGGTTAAAAAATCAGCCCCAGCATTTT
TRBD1,once,TRBV7-9,TRBJ1-2,CASSYRGGGYTF,TGTGCCAGCAGCTACAGGGGTGGGGGCTACACCTTC
-,-,TRBV5-4,TRBJ1-1,CASSFDRFTVAFF,TGTGCCAGCAGCTTTGACAGGTTCACGGTAGCTTTCTTT
-,once,TRBV24-1,TRBJ1-4,CATSDSTGRSEKLFF,TGTGCCACCAGTGATTCAACGGGGCGCTCTGAAAAACTGTTTTTT
-,-,TRBV15,TRBJ2-7,CATSARGIGGSYEQYF,TGTGCCACCAGCGCACGGGGCATCGGGGGCTCCTACGAGCAGTACTTC
TRBD2,-,TRBV13,TRBJ2-5,CASSATSGGETQYF,TGTGCCAGCAGCGCAACTAGCGGTGGAGAGACCCAGTACTTC
-,-,TRBV9,TRBJ2-2,CASSTGTSNTGELFF,TGTGCCAGCAGCACCGGGACGTCAAACACCGGGGAGCTGTTTTTT
-,-,TRBV7-2,TRBJ1-5,CASSLTGNQPQHF,TGTGCCAGCAGCTTGACGGGCAATCAGCCCCAGCATTTT
TRBD2,-,TRBV27,TRBJ2-7,CASSLAAGGTYEQYF,TGTGCCAGCAGTTTGGCAGCGGGGGGAACCTACGAGCAGTACTTC
TRBD1,-,TRBV19,TRBJ1-6,CASSTPLDRRSYNSPLHF,TGTGCCAGTAGTACTCCCCTGGACAGGCGCTCCTATAATTCACCCCTCCACTTT
TRBD1,-,TRBV5-3,TRBJ1-6,CARSFGQGGSPLHF,TGTGCCAGAAGCTTCGGACAGGGTGGCTCACCCCTCCACTTT
TRBD1,-,TRBV2,TRBJ2-7,CASNRGFNTYEQYF,TGTGCCAGCAACAGGGGTTTTAACACCTACGAGCAGTACTTC
-,-,TRBV9,TRBJ1-2,CASSVNPWTNYGYTF,TGTGCCAGCAGCGTAAACCCCTGGACCAACTATGGCTACACCTTC
-,-,TRBV7-2,TRBJ2-7,CASSLRVTYEQYF,TGTGCCAGCAGCTTAAGGGTCACCTACGAGCAGTACTTC
-,-,TRBV29-1,TRBJ2-1,CSVEFQSSYNEQFF,TGCAGCGTTGAATTCCAATCCTCCTACAATGAGCAGTTCTTC
-,-,TRBV29-1,TRBJ1-1,CSVWRESLVNTEAFF,TGCAGCGTTTGGAGGGAAAGTCTGGTGAACACTGAAGCTTTCTTT
-,once,TRBV11-2,TRBJ1-1,CASSLGRLEAFF,TGTGCCAGCAGCTTAGGGCGGCTTGAAGCTTTCTTT
-,once,TRBV5-1,TRBJ2-5,CASSLKGYGETQYF,TGCGCCAGCAGCTTGAAGGGATACGGAGAGACCCAGTACTTC
-,-,TRBV6-2/TRBV6-3,TRBJ1-2,CASSYPNRLYGYTF,TGTGCCAGCAGTTACCCAAACAGGCTGTATGGCTACACCTTC
TRBD1,-,TRBV19,TRBJ2-1,CASRGRSDRGGWDEQFF,TGTGCCAGTAGGGGGAGGTCGGACAGGGGTGGTTGGGATGAGCAGTTCTTC
-,few,TRBV18,TRBJ1-5,CASSLDSGQPQHF,TGTGCCAGCTCACTGGACAGTGGTCAGCCCCAGCATTTT
-,-,TRBV27,TRBJ2-3,CASSLIGKGTDTQYF,TGTGCCAGCAGTTTAATAGGAAAGGGCACAGATACGCAGTATTTT
TRBD1,-,TRBV7-9,TRBJ1-1,CASSAHRGIEAFF,TGTGCCAGCAGCGCACACAGGGGCATTGAAGCTTTCTTT
TRBD1,-,TRBV7-2,TRBJ1-4,CASSLLGQINEKLFF,TGTGCCAGCAGCTTACTGGGACAGATTAATGAAAAACTGTTTTTT
TRBD1,once,TRBV6-4,TRBJ1-5,CASSDPGGDSRAPRPQHF,TGTGCCAGCAGTGACCCAGGGGGAGACTCAAGGGCCCCTCGGCCCCAGCATTTT
TRBD2,once,TRBV18,TRBJ2-7,CASSPVPPRGGAIYEQYF,TGTGCCAGCTCGCCCGTACCTCCTCGCGGGGGGGCAATCTACGAGCAGTACTTC
TRBD2,once,TRBV7-3,TRBJ2-3,CASSLSASGSSTDTQYF,TGTGCCAGCAGCTTATCGGCTAGCGGGAGTAGCACAGATACGCAGTATTTT
-,-,TRBV11-3,TRBJ2-3,CASSVTSSTDTQYF,TGTGCCAGCAGCGTTACTTCTAGCACAGATACGCAGTATTTT
-,-,TRBV12-3/TRBV12-4,TRBJ2-7,CASSEDGSYEQYF,TGTGCCAGCAGTGAAGACGGGTCCTACGAGCAGTACTTC
-,-,TRBV28,TRBJ1-6,CAASRGDSYNSPLHF,TGTGCCGCCAGTCGGGGGGATTCCTATAATTCACCCCTCCACTTT
-,-,TRBV11-2,TRBJ1-3,CASSLAPGTIYF,TGTGCCAGCAGCTTAGCACCCGGCACCATATATTTT
-,-,TRBV16,TRBJ1-3,CASSPSWGEGNTIYF,TGTGCCAGCAGCCCCTCCTGGGGGGAAGGAAACACCATATATTTT
-,-,TRBV12-3/TRBV12-4,TRBJ1-1,CASSTTAEAFF,TGTGCCAGCAGTACCACAGCTGAAGCTTTCTTT
TRBD1,-,TRBV19,TRBJ1-5,CASSISGTGDQPQHF,TGTGCCAGTAGTATATCCGGGACAGGGGATCAGCCCCAGCATTTT
TRBD2,-,TRBV28,TRBJ2-1,CASDIAGGSNEQFF,TGTGCCAGCGATATAGCGGGGGGTTCCAATGAGCAGTTCTTC
-,-,TRBV5-1,TRBJ2-3,CASSSGGADTQYF,TGCGCCAGCAGCTCAGGGGGGGCAGATACGCAGTATTTT
TRBD2,-,TRBV5-5,TRBJ2-3,CASSEGLAGGHASTDTQYF,TGTGCCAGCAGCGAGGGACTAGCGGGGGGCCACGCTAGCACAGATACGCAGTATTTT
TRBD1,-,TRBV9,TRBJ1-4,CASSVSGTGKGELFF,TGTGCCAGCAGCGTCTCCGGGACAGGGAAAGGAGAACTGTTTTTT
-,-,TRBV3-1/TRBV3-2,TRBJ2-6,CASSRPGAGANVLTF,TGTGCCAGCAGCCGGCCCGGGGCTGGGGCCAACGTCCTGACTTTC
TRBD1,-,TRBV11-2,TRBJ1-4,CASSVPGQTNEKLFF,TGTGCCAGCAGCGTACCGGGACAGACTAATGAAAAACTGTTTTTT
-,-,TRBV11-2,TRBJ2-1,CASSPYNEQFF,TGTGCCAGCAGTCCTTACAATGAGCAGTTCTTC
-,-,TRBV7-8,TRBJ1-2,CASSLETTAYYGYTF,TGTGCCAGCAGCTTAGAGACTACGGCCTACTATGGCTACACCTTC
-,-,TRBV5-1,TRBJ1-1,CASSFRGQGTEAFF,TGCGCCAGCAGCTTCCGGGGGCAGGGGACTGAAGCTTTCTTT
-,-,TRBV28,TRBJ1-5,CASNSGGNRDQPQHF,TGTGCCAGCAATTCCGGAGGGAATCGTGATCAGCCCCAGCATTTT
TRBD2,-,TRBV18,TRBJ2-3,CASSVRGGTDTQYF,TGTGCCAGCTCAGTCCGGGGGGGCACAGATACGCAGTATTTT
TRBD1,-,TRBV2,TRBJ1-2,CASRLGRTGANYGYTF,TGTGCCAGCAGATTGGGGAGGACAGGCGCCAACTATGGCTACACCTTC